This paragraph reports one TCR beta chain. The data were taken from a study of control samples from healthy donors and cancer patients. The CDR3 loop spans 13 amino acids. Germline V CDR1 and CDR2: ENHRY, SYGVKD. Deletions cut 11 bases from V and 4 bases from J, with 16 bases between. Sequencing was performed with immunoSEQ multiplex PCR; in TCRdb, only in-frame clones are kept and a portion is missing. The data contain about 92,000 clones, 82% of them singletons. Sequencing input: blood. V usage is TRBV10-3 and J usage is TRBJ2-3; perhaps TRBD2 as D (7 bases). This receptor was obtained from a woman in her sixties or seventies in good health. The CDR3 sequence is CAVGGGPPDTQYF. DNA of the CDR3: TGTGCCGTGGGGGGGGGCCCCCCAGATACGCAGTATTTT.